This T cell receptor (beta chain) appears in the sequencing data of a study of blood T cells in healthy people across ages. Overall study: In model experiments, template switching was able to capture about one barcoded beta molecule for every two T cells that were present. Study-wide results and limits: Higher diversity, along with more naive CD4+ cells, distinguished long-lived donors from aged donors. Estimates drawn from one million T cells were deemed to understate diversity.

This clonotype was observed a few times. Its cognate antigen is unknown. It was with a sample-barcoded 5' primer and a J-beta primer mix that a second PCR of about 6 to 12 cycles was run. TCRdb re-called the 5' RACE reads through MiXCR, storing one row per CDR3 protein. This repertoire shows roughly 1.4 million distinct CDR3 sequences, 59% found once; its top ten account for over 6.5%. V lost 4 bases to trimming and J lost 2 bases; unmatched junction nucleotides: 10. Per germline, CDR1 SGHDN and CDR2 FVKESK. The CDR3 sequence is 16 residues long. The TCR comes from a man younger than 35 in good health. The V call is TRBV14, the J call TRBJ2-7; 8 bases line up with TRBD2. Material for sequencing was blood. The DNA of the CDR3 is TGTGCCAGCAGCCGGTACTTGAGCGGGGGACCCTACGAGCAGTACTTC. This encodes CASSRYLSGGPYEQYF.